The 21 T cell receptor beta chains listed next were all sequenced from one sample in a study of T cells in Graves' hyperthyroidism and ophthalmopathy. Researchers amplified the TCR beta CDR3 regions from RNA transcripts. TCR CDR3 regions were first amplified by RT-PCR with HTBI primers. TCRdb processed the multiplex PCR reads anew with MiXCR; each CDR3 protein has one entry. Among hundreds of thousands of distinct CDR3 sequences, about 45% were seen once, and the ten largest hold less than 8.5%. The sample taken for sequencing was peripheral blood or thyroid tissue (not recorded which). The receptors shown here come from an adult man with Graves' disease, either hyperthyroidism or ophthalmopathy (not recorded which).

The chain carries TRBV5-8 and TRBJ2-7; 7 bases fit TRBD1. CDR1 is SGHTS and CDR2 is YDEGEE in the germline V gene. This CDR3 has 15 residues. V was pared by 4 bases and J by 4 bases, with 11 bases of the junction left unmatched. The CDR3 nucleotides read TGTGCCAGCAGCCCCCGAGTTCAGGGGGTATACGAGCAGTACTTC. The encoded protein is CASSPRVQGVYEQYF.

This clonotype was seen more than once but under ten times. CDR3 sequence reads: CATSRLEVGEKLFF. The CDR3, as DNA: TGTGCCACCAGCAGACTGGAGGTCGGCGAAAAACTGTTTTTT. The gene calls are TRBV24-1 and TRBJ1-4, with D uncertain. Germline V lookup: CDR1 KGHDR, CDR2 SFDVKD. Trimming left V 7 bases short and J 8 bases short, with 16 bases between. This CDR3 is 14 amino acids long.

This clonotype was counted between two and nine times. This chain links TRBV20-1 with TRBJ1-6, with 7 bases matching TRBD1. The CDR3 is 15 residues long. The V gene end was trimmed by 3 bases and the J gene end by 4 bases; junction bases not matched to a gene: 6. Germline lookup yields CDR1 DFQATT and CDR2 SNEGSKA (reference sequence). This CDR3 is CSARPGTVYNSPLHF. In DNA, the CDR3 is TGCAGTGCTAGGCCCGGGACAGTTTATAATTCACCCCTCCACTTT.

The V and J genes are TRBV3-1 and TRBJ1-5; D is perhaps TRBD2 (6 bases). The J call could be wrong; TRBJ2-3 is a better fit for the DNA end. From germline, CDR1 is LGHDT and CDR2 YNNKEL (reference sequence). The CDR3 runs 13 residues. DNA for the CDR3: TGTGCCAGCAGCCCGGGGGTCCGTCAGCCCCAGTATTTT. This gives the protein CASSPGVRQPQYF.

This clonotype was seen more than once but under ten times. The gene calls are TRBV7-2 and TRBJ2-5; the match to TRBD1 covers 9 bases. The CDR3 is 16 amino acids. Trimming cost V 5 bases and J 4 bases; bases outside gene matches: 11. Germline assignment: CDR1 SGHTA and CDR2 FQGNSA. The CDR3 region is CASSPSGTGRGETQYF. In nucleotides, the CDR3 is TGTGCCAGCAGCCCCTCCGGGACAGGGAGAGGAGAGACCCAGTACTTC. The full variable domain, completed using reference TRBV7-2 and TRBJ2-5, is GAGVSQSPSNKVTEKGKDVELRCDPISGHTALYWYRQSLGQGLEFLIYFQGNSAPDKSGLPSDRFSAERTGGSVSTLTIQRTQQEDSAVYLCASSPSGTGRGETQYFGPGTRLLVL.

The chain links TRBV29-1 to TRBJ1-1; D unclear. The CDR3 has 11 amino acids. Trimming removed 7 bases at V and 6 bases at J, with 12 bases between. Germline CDR1 SQVTM, CDR2 ANQGSEA. CDR3 DNA sequence: TGCAGCGATAGGACCGGGGCTGAAGCTTTCTTT. It translates to CSDRTGAEAFF.

This clonotype was detected ten times or more. V and J are TRBV7-9 and TRBJ1-1; no firm D call. The V gene lost 3 bases and the J gene lost 5 bases, with 4 bases spanning the gap. In germline, CDR1 is SEHNR, CDR2 FQNEAQ (reference sequence). The CDR3 is 11 residues long. CDR3 region: CASSFRTEAFF. The DNA for the CDR3 is TGTGCCAGCAGCTTCAGGACTGAAGCTTTCTTT.

The chain has TRBV2 and TRBJ2-2; tentatively, D is TRBD2 (5 bases). The germline V gene encodes CDR1 SNHLY and CDR2 FYNNEI. CDR3 length: 16 amino acids. Deletions cut 6 bases from V and 2 bases from J, with 16 bases between. The CDR3 bases are TGTGCCAGCAGCTACCGGGGATTTCCCAACACCGGGGAGCTGTTTTTT. This sequence encodes CASSYRGFPNTGELFF.

This chain links TRBV10-3 with TRBJ1-5, with 7 bases lining up with TRBD1. This CDR3 contains 14 residues. V shed 6 bases and J 14 bases; nucleotides not matched to a gene: 16. From germline, CDR1 is ENHRY and CDR2 SYGVKD. The CDR3, as DNA: TGTGCCATCAGGGCGATGAGGGACAGAGTGGGGGAGCATTTT. Its protein product is CAIRAMRDRVGEHF.

As to this clonotype: It is unclear where the CDR3 begins or ends on the DNA, so no DNA is shown, and the CDR3 is as TCRdb lists it. The rearrangement links TRBV10-3 to TRBJ2-2. From germline, CDR1 is ENHRY and CDR2 SYGVKD. The CDR3 is 11 residues long, ends included. The CDR3: CAISTRGSCFF.

This chain joins TRBV7-9 and TRBJ1-1; TRBD1 matches at 12 bases. CDR3 length equals 15 residues. J gave up 6 bases and V 3 bases, and 5 bases lay outside the gene matches. CDR1 is SEHNR and CDR2 is FQNEAQ in the germline V gene (reference sequence). CDR3 protein: CASSFRDRGPSEAFF. DNA for the CDR3: TGTGCCAGCAGCTTCCGGGACAGGGGGCCATCTGAAGCTTTCTTT.

This chain links TRBV20-1 with TRBJ1-4; 8 positions agree with TRBD1. V shed 1 base, J shed 6 bases, and the junction held 10 bases outside the gene matches. The V gene's germline CDR1 is DFQATT and CDR2 SNEGSKA (reference sequence). The length of the CDR3 is 16 residues. The DNA of the CDR3 is TGCAGTGCTAGAGGGACCCGGACAGGGCTGGATGAAAAACTGTTTTTT. This gives the protein CSARGTRTGLDEKLFF.

This sequence joins TRBV29-1 and TRBJ1-1; tentative D call: TRBD1 (5 bases). Germline assignment: CDR1 SQVTM and CDR2 ANQGSEA. CDR3 size: 10 residues. The CDR3 here is CNGGRTEAFF. The CDR3 region has the DNA TGCAACGGGGGACGGACTGAAGCTTTCTTT.

The V call is TRBV7-2, the J call TRBJ1-5; D is undetermined. V lost 3 bases to trimming and J lost 7 bases, with 10 bases between them. The CDR3 has 13 amino acids. The germline V gene encodes CDR1 SGHTA and CDR2 FQGNSA. The CDR3 DNA reads as TGTGCCAGCAGCTTGGATGGGCGGCAGCCCCAGCATTTT. Amino acids: CASSLDGRQPQHF.

The genes are TRBV2 and TRBJ2-7; tentative D call: TRBD2 (5 bases). Germline CDR1 SNHLY, CDR2 FYNNEI. The CDR3 runs 17 residues. Trimming removed 8 bases from V and 4 bases from J, with 27 bases in between. This chain's CDR3 is CASAEPLRPRRDYEQYF. In DNA, the CDR3 is TGTGCCAGCGCTGAACCCCTTCGGCCCCGACGGGATTACGAGCAGTACTTC.

This rearrangement joins TRBV29-1 to TRBJ2-7; TRBD1 is a possible D gene (6 bases). Germline values: CDR1 SQVTM, CDR2 ANQGSEA. The CDR3 is 13 amino acids. Trimming pared 6 bases from V and 1 base from J, leaving 13 bases between. CDR3 in DNA: TGCAGCGTCATAAGGGGGTTATCCTACGAGCAGTACTTC. Protein: CSVIRGLSYEQYF.

The rearrangement uses TRBV5-1 and TRBJ2-7; 9 nucleotides match TRBD2. This CDR3 region has 16 residues. V shed 3 bases and J 3 bases; nucleotides not matched to a gene: 10. In germline, CDR1 is SGHRS, CDR2 YFSETQ. The CDR3 nucleotides read TGCGCCAGCAGCTCACCACCTAGCGGGATAGTCTACGAGCAGTACTTC. This encodes CASSSPPSGIVYEQYF.

The table lists this clonotype with many counts. The genes are TRBV9 and TRBJ1-2, with D possibly matching TRBD1 (5 bases). This CDR3 has 15 amino acids. V was clipped by 3 bases and J by 4 bases, with 16 bases between them. Germline V gives CDR1 SGDLS, CDR2 YYNGEE. The CDR3 DNA reads as TGTGCCAGCAGCGAGGCTCCCGGGACTGCCTATGGCTACACCTTC. Protein: CASSEAPGTAYGYTF.

CDR3 loop: CARKGNRGRDQPQHF. DNA of the CDR3: TGCGCCAGAAAAGGAAACAGGGGCCGCGATCAGCCCCAGCATTTT. The chain recombines TRBV10-1 with TRBJ1-5; 7 positions agree with TRBD1. This CDR3 spans 15 amino acids. The germline V gene has CDR1 WNHNN and CDR2 SYGVQD (reference sequence). Trimming at V came to 9 bases and at J to 5 bases, leaving 13 bases not matched to a gene.

This clonotype was counted many times. The chain uses TRBV29-1 and TRBJ2-5, with 9 bases lining up with TRBD1. The germline V gene encodes CDR1 SQVTM and CDR2 ANQGSEA. CDR3 length equals 11 residues. Trimming removed 6 bases from V and 9 bases from J; junction bases left unmatched: 5. CDR3 region: CSVRTGEAQYF. In DNA form, the CDR3 reads TGCAGCGTCAGGACAGGGGAAGCCCAGTACTTC.

The chain employs TRBV2 and TRBJ1-1; tentative D call: TRBD1 (5 bases). V lost 6 bases to trimming and J lost 6 bases, with 20 bases between them. CDR1 SNHLY and CDR2 FYNNEI come from the germline V gene. The CDR3 extends over 15 amino acids. The CDR3 sequence: CASSSPPQGAPEAFF. CDR3 in DNA: TGTGCCAGCAGCTCCCCACCTCAGGGAGCCCCTGAAGCTTTCTTT.